The 31 T cell receptor beta chains below all came from one sample that was sequenced in a study of graft-versus-host responses after intestinal transplantation. Clones were read by immunoSEQ multiplex PCR, and TCRdb kept only the in-frame ones, dropping some. The sample has 35,000 to 55,000 clones; over 85% are singletons. Sequenced here: PBMCs, sampled roughly 860 days after a first intestinal transplant, on the day of a second. The source of these receptors is a human patient who received an intestinal transplant, so some T cells may come from the graft donor.

This chain uses TRBV6-5 with TRBJ1-1; 7 bases fit TRBD1. The CDR3 extends over 15 amino acids. Trimming removed 6 bases from V and 10 bases from J; junction bases left unmatched: 17. Per the germline V gene, CDR1 is MNHEY and CDR2 is SVGAGI. This CDR3 reads CASSGGAGGFEGAFF. CDR3 sequence (DNA): TGTGCCAGCAGCGGGGGGGCAGGGGGATTCGAGGGAGCTTTCTTT.

The chain joins TRBV19 to TRBJ2-7; D may be TRBD2 (6 bases). This CDR3 comprises 17 residues. V lost 7 bases and J lost 6, with 28 bases in between. Germline V lookup: CDR1 LNHDA, CDR2 SQIVND (reference sequence). CDR3 loop: CASTPHWRKTQGGEQYF. The CDR3 DNA follows: TGTGCCAGTACCCCGCACTGGAGAAAAACCCAGGGAGGCGAGCAGTACTTC.

The V call is TRBV18, the J call TRBJ1-1, with D uncertain. The germline V gene encodes CDR1 KGHSH and CDR2 LQKENI. V was shortened by 3 bases and J by 2 bases, with 10 bases between the two germline ends. The CDR3 sequence is 14 residues long. The CDR3 DNA reads as TGTGCCAGCTCACCCGGACTACATAACACTGAAGCTTTCTTT. Protein product: CASSPGLHNTEAFF.

The V and J genes are TRBV10-1 and TRBJ2-1; TRBD2 matches at 11 bases. Trimming removed 3 bases from V and 0 bases from J; junction bases left unmatched: 22. The germline V gene encodes CDR1 WNHNN and CDR2 SYGVQD (reference sequence). This CDR3 region has 23 residues. CDR3 DNA sequence: TGCGCCAGCAGTGAACCCCGGGACGAGCGGTCTAGCGGGAGGTCGAGCTCCTACAATGAGCAGTTCTTC. Its protein product is CASSEPRDERSSGRSSSYNEQFF.

This clone has only a few counts. This rearrangement joins TRBV7-8 to TRBJ1-5; TRBD1 aligns across 10 bases. The CDR3 sequence is 19 residues long. The ends lost 1 base at V and 5 bases at J; junction bases unmatched: 14. CDR1 and CDR2 (germline): SGHVS, FQNEAQ. DNA of the CDR3: TGTGCCAGCAGCTTAGGTGGGACAGGGGAGGCCGGGGGAGATCAGCCCCAGCATTTT. Translated: CASSLGGTGEAGGDQPQHF.

This chain connects TRBV7-3 to TRBJ2-7; tentatively, D is TRBD2 (6 bases). V lost 1 base, J lost 4 bases, and 14 bases lay in between. The CDR3 covers 15 residues. Germline assignment: CDR1 SGHTA and CDR2 FQGTGA. The chain's CDR3 is CASSLILGGTYEQYF. The CDR3 DNA is TGTGCCAGCAGCTTAATTCTTGGCGGGACGTACGAGCAGTACTTC.

This chain uses TRBV4-2 with TRBJ2-7, with TRBD2 matching over 12 bases. There are 15 residues in the CDR3. From germline, CDR1 is LGHNA and CDR2 YNFKEQ. Trimming took 1 base from V and 3 from J; bases not matched to a gene: 1. CDR3 coding DNA: TGTGCCAGCAGCCAAGGACTAGCGGGAGACTACGAGCAGTACTTC. Its protein is CASSQGLAGDYEQYF.

This clone has just one count. V gene TRBV15 combines with J gene TRBJ1-5; tentative D call: TRBD1 (6 bases). Trimming removed 0 bases at V and 2 bases at J, with 11 bases between. Germline V gene lookup returns CDR1 LNHNV and CDR2 YYDKDF (reference sequence). This CDR3 has 16 amino acids. The CDR3 DNA sequence: TGTGCCACCAGCAGAGAAACAGGGCAAGGCAATCAGCCCCAGCATTTT. The encoded protein is CATSRETGQGNQPQHF.

The rearrangement uses TRBV6-6 and TRBJ1-5, with D unresolved. V lost 5 bases to trimming and J lost 5 bases, with 10 bases between them. The germline V gene has CDR1 MNHNY and CDR2 SVGAGI (reference sequence). CDR3 length: 13 amino acids. For the CDR3, the DNA is TGTGCCAGCAGTGTTGATGGGGATCAGCCCCAGCATTTT. It encodes CASSVDGDQPQHF.

The gene calls are TRBV10-1 and TRBJ1-1; D unresolved. Per germline, CDR1 WNHNN and CDR2 SYGVQD (reference sequence). The CDR3 is 13 amino acids. The V and J ends lost 4 bases and 0 bases respectively, with 6 bases between them. The CDR3 bases are TGCGCCAGCAGTGCAGGCCTGAACACTGAAGCTTTCTTT. Amino acids: CASSAGLNTEAFF.

The chain has TRBV7-3 and TRBJ2-3; 10 nucleotides line up with TRBD2. CDR3 length equals 17 residues. CDR1 and CDR2 from the germline V gene are SGHTA and FQGTGA. The ends lost 5 bases at V and 0 bases at J; junction bases unmatched: 8. This CDR3 reads CASSPTGLAKSTDTQYF. CDR3 sequence (DNA): TGTGCCAGCAGCCCCACGGGACTAGCGAAGAGCACAGATACGCAGTATTTT.

The V call is TRBV12-5, the J call TRBJ2-1; no clear D. Germline CDR1 is LGHNT and CDR2 is FRNRAP. This CDR3 contains 14 residues. Trimming cost V 2 bases and J 11 bases, with 16 bases left between them. The CDR3 region is CASGLIQLLGKQFF. The CDR3 DNA follows: TGTGCTAGTGGTTTGATACAGCTTTTGGGGAAGCAGTTCTTC.

The chain uses TRBV27 and TRBJ2-3; 8 nucleotides agree with TRBD2. Unmatched junction bases numbered 5, after V lost 5 bases and J lost 1 base. Germline V gives CDR1 MNHEY, CDR2 SMNVEV (reference sequence). The CDR3 has 15 residues. CDR3 coding DNA: TGTGCCAGCAGTCAACTAGCGGATCGCACAGATACGCAGTATTTT. It translates to CASSQLADRTDTQYF.

The chain is built from TRBV21-1 and TRBJ2-7. TRBV21-1 is deemed a pseudogene. The CDR3 runs to 15 residues. The CDR3: CASMTMAGEANEQYF. The CDR3, as DNA: TGTGCCAGCATGACCATGGCAGGGGAGGCGAACGAGCAGTACTTC.

The chain combines TRBV2 with TRBJ2-5, with a possible D match to TRBD2 (5 bases). The CDR3 loop spans 13 amino acids. Trimming shortened V by 3 bases and J by 9 bases, and 14 bases separated the two germline ends. In germline, CDR1 is SNHLY, CDR2 FYNNEI. The CDR3 bases are TGTGCCAGCAGTGAGGAGGACCTCATGGCCCAGTACTTC. Translated: CASSEEDLMAQYF.

This chain joins TRBV18 and TRBJ2-7; TRBD2 might be the D (5 bases). The CDR3 is 13 residues long. The ends were cut back, 0 bases at V and 4 bases at J, with 7 bases in the middle. CDR1 is KGHSH and CDR2 is LQKENI in the germline V gene. The CDR3 DNA reads as TGTGCCAGCTCACCACCGGAGGCTTACGAGCAGTACTTC. This translates into CASSPPEAYEQYF. Based on the CDR3 plus reference TRBV18 and TRBJ2-7, the full variable domain is NAGVMQNPRHLVRRRGQEARLRCSPMKGHSHVYWYRQLPEEGLKFMVYLQKENIIDESGMPKERFSAEFPKEGPSILRIQQVVRGDSAAYFCASSPPEAYEQYFGPGTRLTVT.

This clone is a singleton in its sample. The chain joins TRBV2 to TRBJ2-3, with 7 bases lining up with TRBD2. V lost 7 bases, J lost 0 bases, and 7 bases stayed unmatched. Germline loops: CDR1 SNHLY, CDR2 FYNNEI. This CDR3 has 15 residues. The CDR3 here is CASTQLAISTDTQYF. The CDR3 bases are TGTGCCAGCACCCAACTAGCGATTAGCACAGATACGCAGTATTTT.

V is TRBV30 and J is TRBJ1-5; D not certain. In germline, CDR1 is GTSNPN, CDR2 SVGIG (reference sequence). Between the trimmed V and J ends, which lost 2 bases and 9 bases, there was a span of 14 bases. CDR3 length: 13 amino acids. Here the CDR3 DNA reads TGTGCCTGGAGTCTGGACCGTGCGGGGCCCCAGCATTTT. Residues: CAWSLDRAGPQHF.

A single count supports this clone. The CDR3, as DNA: TGTGCCATCGGGGGACAGCCCGGGGTCTCCTATAATTCACCCCTCCACTTT. Translating it yields CAIGGQPGVSYNSPLHF. V and J are TRBV10-3 and TRBJ1-6; TRBD1 agrees at 7 bases. CDR1 ENHRY and CDR2 SYGVKD come from the germline V gene. This CDR3 contains 17 residues. The ends lost 8 bases at V and 0 bases at J; junction bases unmatched: 10.

The V call is TRBV11-2, the J call TRBJ1-2; D is possibly TRBD1 (5 bases). Germline CDR1 and CDR2: SGHAT and FQNNGV. The CDR3 extends over 13 amino acids. V shed 7 bases and J shed 8 bases, with 17 bases lying between them. CDR3 amino acids: CASTPGGPWGYTF. CDR3 coding DNA: TGTGCCAGCACCCCGGGGGGACCTTGGGGCTACACCTTC.

This clone was recorded only once. V and J are TRBV18 and TRBJ2-5; 8 bases are a match to TRBD2. With V trimmed by 3 bases and J by 0 bases, 6 bases remained unmatched. CDR3 size: 16 residues. CDR1 KGHSH and CDR2 LQKENI come from the germline V gene. The CDR3 loop is CASSPGTRKYQETQYF. In DNA form, the CDR3 reads TGTGCCAGCTCACCCGGGACTAGAAAGTACCAAGAGACCCAGTACTTC.

The gene calls are TRBV7-3 and TRBJ2-1, with TRBD2 matching 8 bases. The CDR3 consists of 15 residues. Germline V gives CDR1 SGHTA, CDR2 FQGTGA. V lost 6 bases, J lost 0 bases, and 4 bases stayed unmatched. The chain's CDR3 is CASSYLAGSYNEQFF. The CDR3, as DNA: TGTGCCAGCAGTTACCTAGCGGGCTCCTACAATGAGCAGTTCTTC. Together with reference TRBV7-3 and TRBJ2-1, the CDR3 gives the full variable domain: GAGVSQTPSNKVTEKGKYVELRCDPISGHTALYWYRQSLGQGPEFLIYFQGTGAADDSGLPNDRFFAVRPEGSVSTLKIQRTERGDSAVYLCASSYLAGSYNEQFFGPGTRLTVL.

The genes are TRBV18 and TRBJ2-5, with a possible D match to TRBD1 (6 bases). The CDR3 is made up of 14 amino acids. The ends were cut back, 3 bases at V and 5 bases at J, with 13 bases in the middle. Germline V gene lookup returns CDR1 KGHSH and CDR2 LQKENI. The CDR3 DNA reads TGTGCCAGCTCACCCGTCCAGGGGATGGAGACCCAGTACTTC. It translates to CASSPVQGMETQYF.

The chain has TRBV7-9 and TRBJ1-5, with D possibly TRBD1 on 6 matching bases. V was clipped by 4 bases and J by 0 bases, with 13 bases between them. The CDR3 covers 16 residues. Germline assignment: CDR1 SEHNR and CDR2 FQNEAQ (reference sequence). CDR3 nucleotides: TGTGCCAGCAGCTCACAGGGATATTATAGCAATCAGCCCCAGCATTTT. Its protein product is CASSSQGYYSNQPQHF.

This clone was detected once. This chain joins TRBV7-2 and TRBJ2-1, with a weak D call TRBD2 (6 bases). Germline V gene sequence: CDR1 SGHTA, CDR2 FQGNSA. Trimming shortened V by 9 bases and J by 9 bases, and 15 bases separated the two germline ends. The CDR3 runs to 12 residues. This chain's CDR3 is CARGGEAAEQFF. As DNA, the CDR3 is TGTGCCAGGGGGGGTGAGGCGGCTGAGCAGTTCTTC.

This rearrangement joins TRBV6-5 to TRBJ1-4, with no clear D. The CDR3 consists of 14 residues. The germline V gene encodes CDR1 MNHEY and CDR2 SVGAGI. Trimming shortened V by 0 bases and J by 8 bases, and 10 bases separated the two germline ends. CDR3 region: CASSYSGRREKLFF. The CDR3 DNA sequence: TGTGCCAGCAGTTACTCGGGAAGGCGAGAAAAACTGTTTTTT.

This sequence joins TRBV19 and TRBJ2-6; unclear D gene. Germline V gene data show CDR1 as LNHDA and CDR2 as SQIVND (reference sequence). The CDR3 loop spans 16 amino acids. V lost 0 bases to trimming and J lost 2 bases, with 8 bases between them. The CDR3 bases are TGTGCCAGTAGTATAGACAGTTACCCTGGGGCCAACGTCCTGACTTTC. It translates to CASSIDSYPGANVLTF.

V and J are TRBV7-2 and TRBJ2-1, with D unclear. Trimming shortened V by 1 base and J by 7 bases, and 8 bases separated the two germline ends. The CDR3 contains 13 residues. Per the germline V gene, CDR1 is SGHTA and CDR2 is FQGNSA. The CDR3 reads CASSLVGWNEQFF. DNA of the CDR3: TGTGCCAGCAGCTTAGTCGGGTGGAATGAGCAGTTCTTC.

This sequence joins TRBV30 and TRBJ2-7; a weak D match, TRBD2 (6 bases). Trimming removed 5 bases from V and 3 bases from J, with 11 bases in between. CDR1 and CDR2 from the germline V gene are GTSNPN and SVGIG (reference sequence). The CDR3 totals 12 residues. CDR3 protein: CAWGTGFYEQYF. The CDR3 nucleotides read TGTGCCTGGGGGACTGGATTCTACGAGCAGTACTTC.

V is TRBV6-5 and J is TRBJ1-2; D might be TRBD1 (5 bases). The CDR3 has 12 residues. Germline V gives CDR1 MNHEY, CDR2 SVGAGI. The V and J ends lost 8 bases and 1 base respectively, with 8 bases between them. The CDR3 nucleotides are TGTGCCAGCCGGGACGGTAACTATGGCTACACCTTC. Amino acid sequence: CASRDGNYGYTF.

The chain couples TRBV5-5 to TRBJ2-4, with TRBD2 matching over 10 bases. The CDR3 loop spans 18 amino acids. Germline CDR1 reads SGHKS; CDR2 reads YYEKEE (reference sequence). V gave up 4 bases and J gave up 7 bases; unmatched junction bases: 17. The CDR3 protein is CASSPVKSGRARLNIQYF. The CDR3 DNA reads as TGTGCCAGCAGCCCCGTGAAAAGCGGGAGGGCCCGTTTGAACATTCAGTACTTC.